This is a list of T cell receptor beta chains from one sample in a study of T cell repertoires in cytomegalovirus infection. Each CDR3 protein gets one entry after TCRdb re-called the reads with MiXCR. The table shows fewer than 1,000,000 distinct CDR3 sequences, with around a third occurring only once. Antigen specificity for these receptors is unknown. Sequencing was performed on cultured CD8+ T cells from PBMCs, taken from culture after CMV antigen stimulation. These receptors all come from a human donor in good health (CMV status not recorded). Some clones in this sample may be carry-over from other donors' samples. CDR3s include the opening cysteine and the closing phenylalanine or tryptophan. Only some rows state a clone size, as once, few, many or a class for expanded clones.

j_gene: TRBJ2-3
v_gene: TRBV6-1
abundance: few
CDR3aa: CASSNYGDTQYF

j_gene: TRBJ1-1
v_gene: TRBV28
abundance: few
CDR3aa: CASLEARGGEVEAFF

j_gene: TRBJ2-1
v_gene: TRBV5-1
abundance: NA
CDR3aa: CASGIGEEARYNEQFF

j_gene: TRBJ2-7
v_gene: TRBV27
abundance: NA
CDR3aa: CASSFGTSGVEQYF

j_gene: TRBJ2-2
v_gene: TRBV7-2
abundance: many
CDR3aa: CASSLELAGNTGELFF

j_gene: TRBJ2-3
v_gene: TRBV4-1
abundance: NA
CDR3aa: CASSQESWATDTQYF

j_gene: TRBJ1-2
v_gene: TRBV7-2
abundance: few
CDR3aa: CASGDLTGEGGYTF

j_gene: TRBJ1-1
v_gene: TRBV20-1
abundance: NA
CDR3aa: CSARVKGANTEAFF

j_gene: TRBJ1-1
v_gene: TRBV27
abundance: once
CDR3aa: CASVGGGTEAFF

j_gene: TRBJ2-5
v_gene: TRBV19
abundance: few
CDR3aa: CASSMGDSGGQETQYF

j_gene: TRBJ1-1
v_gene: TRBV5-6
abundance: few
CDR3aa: CASSPRALGTEAFF

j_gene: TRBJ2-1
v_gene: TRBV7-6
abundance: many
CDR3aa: CASSLRTGGGNEQFF

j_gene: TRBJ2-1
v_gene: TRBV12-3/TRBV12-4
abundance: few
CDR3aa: CASRGSGTSGGINNEQFF

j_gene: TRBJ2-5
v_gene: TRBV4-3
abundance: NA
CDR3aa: CASSQAWRGSQETQYF

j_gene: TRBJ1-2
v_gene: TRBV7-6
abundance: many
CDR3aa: CASSSTGFRNGYTF

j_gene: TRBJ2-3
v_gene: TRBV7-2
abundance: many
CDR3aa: CASSKDRGSTNTQYF

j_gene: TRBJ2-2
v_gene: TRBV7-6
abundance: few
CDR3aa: CASSSWTVGNTGELFF

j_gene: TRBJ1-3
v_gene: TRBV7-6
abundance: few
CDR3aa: CASSLPISGNTIYF

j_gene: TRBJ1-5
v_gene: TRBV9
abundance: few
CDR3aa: CASSGKEGLIPQHF

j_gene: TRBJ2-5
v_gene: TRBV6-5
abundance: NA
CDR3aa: CASSYRYPQGQETQYF

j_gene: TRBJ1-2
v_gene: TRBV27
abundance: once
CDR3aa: CASTPSDGNYGYTF

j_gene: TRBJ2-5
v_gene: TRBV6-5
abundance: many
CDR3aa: CASSYLGTSGVETQYF

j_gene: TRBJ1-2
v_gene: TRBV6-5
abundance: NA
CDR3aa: CASTRGQGVNGYTF

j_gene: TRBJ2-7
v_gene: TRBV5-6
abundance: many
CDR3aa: CASSYGDGPYYEQYF

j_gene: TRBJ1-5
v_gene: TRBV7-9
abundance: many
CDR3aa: CASSPGHNQPQHF

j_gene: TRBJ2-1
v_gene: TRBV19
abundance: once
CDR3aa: CASSIGLAASYEQFF

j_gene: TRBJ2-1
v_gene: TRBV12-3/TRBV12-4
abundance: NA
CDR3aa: CASTLPSSGGTSSEQFF

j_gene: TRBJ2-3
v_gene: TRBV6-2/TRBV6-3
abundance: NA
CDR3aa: CASSNGQTDTQYF

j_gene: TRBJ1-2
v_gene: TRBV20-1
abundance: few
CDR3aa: CSARDRVKDWMGNYGYTF

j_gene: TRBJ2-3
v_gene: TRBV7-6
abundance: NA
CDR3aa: CASSFGAGTDTQYF

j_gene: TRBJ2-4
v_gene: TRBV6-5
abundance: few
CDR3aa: CASSSDFKIAKNIQYF

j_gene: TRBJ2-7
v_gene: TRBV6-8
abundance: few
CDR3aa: CASSHESAYEQYF

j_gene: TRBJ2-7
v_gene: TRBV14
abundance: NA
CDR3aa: CASSHTPRVAGYEQYF

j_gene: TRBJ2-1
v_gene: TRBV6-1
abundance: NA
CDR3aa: CASSWGELAGPNNEQFF

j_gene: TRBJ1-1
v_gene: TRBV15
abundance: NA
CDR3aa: CATSSGQGNTEAFF

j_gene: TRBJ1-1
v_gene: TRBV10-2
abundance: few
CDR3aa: CASRLSTDEAFF

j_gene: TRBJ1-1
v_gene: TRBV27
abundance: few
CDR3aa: CASRLGQGMNTEAFF

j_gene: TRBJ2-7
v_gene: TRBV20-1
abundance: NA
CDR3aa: CSAKSTSGGAVGYEQYF

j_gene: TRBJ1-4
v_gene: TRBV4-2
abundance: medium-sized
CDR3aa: CASSPSYEKLFF

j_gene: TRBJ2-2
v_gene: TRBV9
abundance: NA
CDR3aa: CASSATTGRTGELFF

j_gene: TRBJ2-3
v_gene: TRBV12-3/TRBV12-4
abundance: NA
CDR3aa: CASSFGSGGSSTDTQYF

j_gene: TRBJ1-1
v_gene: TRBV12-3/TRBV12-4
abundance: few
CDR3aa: CASSPPTASTMNTEAFF

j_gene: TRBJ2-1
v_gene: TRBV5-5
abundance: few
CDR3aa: CASSLLVSSRNEQFF

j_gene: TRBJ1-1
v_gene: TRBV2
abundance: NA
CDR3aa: CANSEGLLGEKEAFF

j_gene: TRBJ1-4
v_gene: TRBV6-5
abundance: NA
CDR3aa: CASSYFGTVNEKLFF

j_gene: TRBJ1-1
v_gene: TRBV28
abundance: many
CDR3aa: CASRTGGNRGTEAFF

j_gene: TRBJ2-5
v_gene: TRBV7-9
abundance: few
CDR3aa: CASSSPGLAAQETQYF

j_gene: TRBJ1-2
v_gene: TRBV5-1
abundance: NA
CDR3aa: CASSPKTTGTDYGYTF

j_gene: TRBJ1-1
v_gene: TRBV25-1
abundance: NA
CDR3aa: CASYGRSSSMNTEAFF

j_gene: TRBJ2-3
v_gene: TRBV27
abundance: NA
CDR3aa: CASSLSWGAEGTDTQYF

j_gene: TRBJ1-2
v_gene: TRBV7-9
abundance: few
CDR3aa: CASSPIRLDREGGYTF

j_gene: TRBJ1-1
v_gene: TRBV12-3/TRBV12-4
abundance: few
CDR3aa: CASRDYGQMNTEAFF